Given below is one T cell receptor (beta chain) in context. The data derive from a study of blood T cell repertoires in COVID-19. At the level of the study: Sites across the United States, Italy and Spain contributed samples from acute and convalescent COVID-19. PBMCs, B-cell-depleted T cells, or T cells provided the cDNA or gDNA that made up the material.

V was trimmed by 7 bases and J by 6 bases, leaving 18 bases between them. The V gene's germline CDR1 is LNHDA and CDR2 SQIVND (reference sequence). CDR3 length: 14 amino acids. In the original workflow: Reference gene primers were amplified, and this amplification served to estimate nucleated cell counts. This table comes from immunoSEQ multiplex PCR, and its TCRdb copy is limited to in-frame clones, with some not included. D and trimming come from the DNA, and the V and J calls and clone size come from that table. This table holds fewer than 300,000 clones, 86% found once. The receptor was derived from a man in his fifties with COVID-19, enrolled during active disease. The rearrangement links TRBV19 to TRBJ1-1; D gene unclear. Sequences were obtained from peripheral blood. The CDR3 loop reads CASTKLEVQAEAFF. The DNA for the CDR3 is TGTGCCAGTACGAAATTGGAGGTCCAGGCTGAAGCTTTCTTT.